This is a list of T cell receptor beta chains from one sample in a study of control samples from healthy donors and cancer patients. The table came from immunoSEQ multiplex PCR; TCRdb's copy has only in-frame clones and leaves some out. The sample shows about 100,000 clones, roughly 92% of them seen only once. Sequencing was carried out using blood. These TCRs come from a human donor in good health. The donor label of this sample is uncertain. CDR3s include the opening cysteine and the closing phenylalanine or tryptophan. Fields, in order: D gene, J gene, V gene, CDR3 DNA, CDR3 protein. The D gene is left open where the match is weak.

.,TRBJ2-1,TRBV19,TGTGCCAGTAGTATAGTTTTCGGGCAGGGGGGTAGGAATGAGCAGTTCTTC,CASSIVFGQGGRNEQFF
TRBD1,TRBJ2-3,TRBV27,TGTGCCAGCAGTTTATACGGGACAGCGAGCACAGATACGCAGTATTTT,CASSLYGTASTDTQYF
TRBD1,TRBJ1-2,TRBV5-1,TGCGCCAGCAGCTTGGAGGGACAGGGGGCGAGACCTTACTATGGCTACACCTTC,CASSLEGQGARPYYGYTF
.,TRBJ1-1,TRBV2,TGTGCCAGCGCGGGCAGTGAAGCTTTCTTT,CASAGSEAFF
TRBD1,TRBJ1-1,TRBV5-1,TGCGCCAGCAGGCAGGGGACAGGGTCGATGAACACTGAAGCTTTCTTT,CASRQGTGSMNTEAFF
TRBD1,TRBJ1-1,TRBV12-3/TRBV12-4,TGTGCCAGCAGTTTGTCCGACAGGGGCGAAGCTTTCTTT,CASSLSDRGEAFF
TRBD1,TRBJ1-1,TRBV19,TGTGCCAGTAGTAACCTTAAGACAGGGGCCTCGACGAGAACTGAAGCTTTCTTT,CASSNLKTGASTRTEAFF
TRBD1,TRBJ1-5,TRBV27,TGTGCCAGCAGTTTTTTACCGGGACAGGTCCGGTACTATAGCAATCAGCCCCAGCATTTT,CASSFLPGQVRYYSNQPQHF
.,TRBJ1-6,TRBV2,TGTGCCAGCCGAGCTGGCTCCTATAATTCACCCCTCCACTTT,CASRAGSYNSPLHF
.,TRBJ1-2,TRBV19,TGTGCCAGTAAGCGGACACAGGACTATGGCTACACCTTC,CASKRTQDYGYTF
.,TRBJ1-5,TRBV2,TGTGCCAGCAGTCGGGATCACAATCAGCCCCAGCATTTT,CASSRDHNQPQHF
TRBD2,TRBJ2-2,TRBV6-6,TGTGCCAGCACTCGGACTAGCGGGGGGGCGAACACCGGGGAGCTGTTTTTT,CASTRTSGGANTGELFF
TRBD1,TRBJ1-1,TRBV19,TGTGCCAGTAGTATCACAGGGGGAGGATCCACTGAAGCTTTCTTT,CASSITGGGSTEAFF